This T cell receptor beta chain was identified during a study of Ad26.COV2.S vaccination and SARS-CoV-2 variants. On the study more broadly: By the intramuscular route, Ad26.COV2.S was given once, or twice 56 days apart.

Points from the study as a whole: It was reported that spike-specific CD8+ and CD4+ T cell responses were substantially broad after vaccination.

Note on this clone: Antigen specificity is unknown.

TCRdb's table, derived via immunoSEQ multiplex PCR, lists solely in-frame clones and lacks some. The sample carries around 300,000 clones, 90% recorded once. V was clipped by 4 bases and J by 2 bases, with 8 bases between them. The CDR3 has 12 residues. Germline CDR1 SQVTM, CDR2 ANQGSEA. Indicated treatment: over 15 received Ad26.COV2.S at low or high dose, single or two shots; roughly five received placebo; per-sample allocation not given. Following the first vaccine or placebo injection, samples were taken on day 63. This person who donated was an adult of 18-55 years in Boston. Ad26.COV2.S expressed prefusion-stabilized spike from the original Wuhan strain.

The sequence came from a person aged 18 to 65 who received the Ad26.COV2.S COVID-19 vaccine or a placebo. The specimen was peripheral blood, collected in a trial of Ad26.COV2.S vaccine versus placebo. V is TRBV29-1 and J is TRBJ1-2; D remains unclear. The CDR3 sequence is CSVVKGNYGYTF. The CDR3, as DNA: TGCAGCGTTGTCAAGGGAAACTATGGCTACACCTTC.